The clone carrying this T cell receptor beta chain was counted a single time. Its antigen is still unknown. J was trimmed by 3 bases and V by 2 bases; bases with no gene match: 10. The CDR3 sequence is 17 residues long. Germline V CDR1 and CDR2: SGHNT, YYREEE (reference sequence). Amplification used 60 Vbeta primers and 13 Jbeta primers. The data were produced by immunoSEQ multiplex PCR, yet TCRdb's version contains in-frame clones alone and is incomplete. The sample has roughly 86,000 clones, roughly three fifths seen once. This record comes from a study of cytomegalovirus exposure and HLA in healthy donors. Study-level results: About 87% or about 30% of the time was how often most TCR beta V segments were productive, according to an earlier analysis. Compared with the approximately 680-donor mean, an Asian-associated ancestry cluster reportedly had fewer N-insertions, according to a later analysis. It was in a later analysis that TCR association rates were seen to vary by HLA locus, highest for DRB1 and lowest for HLA-C. Among CMV-associated TCR beta chains, most appeared HLA-restricted in a later analysis.

The rearrangement links TRBV5-4 to TRBJ2-1, with 8 bases identical to TRBD2. The TCR sequence derives from a man aged 30-40 years in good health and CMV-seronegative. The sequenced sample was PBMCs. CDR3: CASSLLMSGRIYNEQFF. The CDR3 DNA reads TGTGCCAGCAGCTTACTCATGAGCGGGAGAATCTACAATGAGCAGTTCTTC.